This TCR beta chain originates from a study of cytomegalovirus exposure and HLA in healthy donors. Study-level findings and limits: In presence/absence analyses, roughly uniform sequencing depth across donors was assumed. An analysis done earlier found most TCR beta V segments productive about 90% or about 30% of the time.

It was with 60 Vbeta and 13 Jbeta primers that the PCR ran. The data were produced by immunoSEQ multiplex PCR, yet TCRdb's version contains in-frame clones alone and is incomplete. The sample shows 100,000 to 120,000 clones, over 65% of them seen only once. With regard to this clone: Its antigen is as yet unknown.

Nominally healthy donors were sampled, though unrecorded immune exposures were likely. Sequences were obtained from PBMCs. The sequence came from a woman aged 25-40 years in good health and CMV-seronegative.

The CDR3 here is CASSPELGYREGGETQYF. CDR3 DNA sequence: TGCGCCAGCAGCCCCGAACTAGGATACAGGGAGGGAGGAGAGACCCAGTACTTC. The chain has TRBV4-3 and TRBJ2-5; perhaps TRBD2 as D (7 bases). The CDR3 is 18 amino acids. The ends were cut back, 4 bases at V and 4 bases at J, with 25 bases in the middle. The germline V gene encodes CDR1 LGHNA and CDR2 YSLEER.